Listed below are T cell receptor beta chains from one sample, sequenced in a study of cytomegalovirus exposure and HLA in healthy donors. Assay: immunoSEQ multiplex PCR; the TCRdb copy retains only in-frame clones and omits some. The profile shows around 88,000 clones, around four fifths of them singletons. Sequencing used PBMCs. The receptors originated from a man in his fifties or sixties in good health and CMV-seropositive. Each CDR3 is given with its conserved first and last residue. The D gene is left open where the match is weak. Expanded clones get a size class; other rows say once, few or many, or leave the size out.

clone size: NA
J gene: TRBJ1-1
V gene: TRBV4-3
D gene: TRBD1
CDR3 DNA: TGCGCCAGCAGCCAAGCCTACGGGACAGTGAACACTGAAGCTTTCTTT
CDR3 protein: CASSQAYGTVNTEAFF

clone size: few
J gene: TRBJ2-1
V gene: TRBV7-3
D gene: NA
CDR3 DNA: TGTGCCAGCAGCCAGAGACTTGGTGAGCAGTTCTTC
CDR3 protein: CASSQRLGEQFF

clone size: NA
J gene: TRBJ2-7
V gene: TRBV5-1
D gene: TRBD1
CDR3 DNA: TGCGCCAGCAGGTCCGGGACAGGGCCCTACGAGCAGTACTTC
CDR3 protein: CASRSGTGPYEQYF

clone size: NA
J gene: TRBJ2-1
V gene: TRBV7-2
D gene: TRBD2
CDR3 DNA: TGTGCCAGCAGCGAGCGGGGGGCCGCCTACAATGAGCAGTTCTTC
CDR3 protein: CASSERGAAYNEQFF

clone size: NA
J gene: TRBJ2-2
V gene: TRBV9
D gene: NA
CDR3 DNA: TGTGCCAGCAGCACAAGCGACCCCACCGGGGAGCTGTTTTTT
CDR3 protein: CASSTSDPTGELFF

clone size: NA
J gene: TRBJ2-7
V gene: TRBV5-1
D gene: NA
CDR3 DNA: TGCGCCAGCAGCTTACAGGGAGGGGAGATCTACGAGCAGTACTTC
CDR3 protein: CASSLQGGEIYEQYF

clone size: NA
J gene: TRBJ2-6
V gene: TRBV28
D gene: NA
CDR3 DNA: TGTGCCAGCAGTATGATGGAGGGGTCCTCTGGGGCCAACGTCCTGACTTTC
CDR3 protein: CASSMMEGSSGANVLTF

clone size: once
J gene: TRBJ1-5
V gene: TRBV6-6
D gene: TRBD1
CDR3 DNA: TGTGCCAGCAAAACGGGACAGGGAATAAATCAGCCCCAGCATTTT
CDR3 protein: CASKTGQGINQPQHF

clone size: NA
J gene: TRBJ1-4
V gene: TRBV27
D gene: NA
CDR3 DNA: TGTGCCAGCAGACCGATCGGGACTAATGAAAAACTGTTTTTT
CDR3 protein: CASRPIGTNEKLFF

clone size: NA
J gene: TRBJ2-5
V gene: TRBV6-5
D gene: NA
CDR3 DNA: TGTGCCAGCAGTGCCAAGGGGTCAGGGACCCAGTACTTC
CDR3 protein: CASSAKGSGTQYF

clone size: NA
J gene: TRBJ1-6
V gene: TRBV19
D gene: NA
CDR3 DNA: TGTGCCAGTAAGGCGGGCAATTCACCCCTCCACTTT
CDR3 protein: CASKAGNSPLHF

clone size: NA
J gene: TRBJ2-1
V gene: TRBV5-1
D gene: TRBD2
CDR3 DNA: TGCGCCAGCAGTGGACTAGCGGGGGGGAGCTCCTACAATGAGCAGTTCTTC
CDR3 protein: CASSGLAGGSSYNEQFF

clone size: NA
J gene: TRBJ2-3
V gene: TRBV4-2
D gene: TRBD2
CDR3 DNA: TGTGCCAGCAGCCAAGATCTCATGGGCGGGGGGAGGTCAGATACGCAGTATTTT
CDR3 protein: CASSQDLMGGGRSDTQYF

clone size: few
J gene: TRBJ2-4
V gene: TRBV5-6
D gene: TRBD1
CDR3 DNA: TGTGCCAGCAGCTCCGGGACAGCCCTAGCCAAAAACATTCAGTACTTC
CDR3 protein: CASSSGTALAKNIQYF

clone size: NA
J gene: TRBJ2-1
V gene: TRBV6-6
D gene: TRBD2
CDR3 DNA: TGTGCCAGCACCCAGGAGACTAGCGGTAATGAGCAGTTCTTC
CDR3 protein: CASTQETSGNEQFF

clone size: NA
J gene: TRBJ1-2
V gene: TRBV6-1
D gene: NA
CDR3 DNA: TGTGCCAGCAGTGGATACGGAATGCAGGGTCCTAACTATGGCTACACCTTC
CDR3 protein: CASSGYGMQGPNYGYTF

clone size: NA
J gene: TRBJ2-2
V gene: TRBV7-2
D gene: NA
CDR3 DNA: TGTGCCAGCAGCTTTATAAGGGGTCCCGGGGAGCTGTTTTTT
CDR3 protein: CASSFIRGPGELFF

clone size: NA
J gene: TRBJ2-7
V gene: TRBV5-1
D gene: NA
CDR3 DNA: TGCGCCAGCAGCTTGGCGGGGGACGAGCAGTACTTC
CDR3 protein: CASSLAGDEQYF

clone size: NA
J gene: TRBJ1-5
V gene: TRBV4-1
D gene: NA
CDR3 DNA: TGCGCCAGCAGCCAAGAAAGGACTACGAGTCAGCCCCAGCATTTT
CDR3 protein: CASSQERTTSQPQHF

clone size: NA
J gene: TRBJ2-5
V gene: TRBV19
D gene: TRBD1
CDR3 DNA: TGTGCCAGTAGTATGGAGGACAGGGGAGGAGAGACCCAGTACTTC
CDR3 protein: CASSMEDRGGETQYF

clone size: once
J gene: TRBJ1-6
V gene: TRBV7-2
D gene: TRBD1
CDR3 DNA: TGTGCCAGTACGGACAGGAAGAATTCACCCCTCCACTTT
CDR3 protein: CASTDRKNSPLHF

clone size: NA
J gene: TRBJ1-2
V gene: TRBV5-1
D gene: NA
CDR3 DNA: TGCGCCAGCAGCTTGGGCTTGGACACTAACTATGGCTACACCTTC
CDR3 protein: CASSLGLDTNYGYTF

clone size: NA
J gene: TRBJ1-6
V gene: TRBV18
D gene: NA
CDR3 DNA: TGTGCCAGCTCACCACCGGGGGCCACCCGGTCACCCCTCCACTTT
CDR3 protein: CASSPPGATRSPLHF

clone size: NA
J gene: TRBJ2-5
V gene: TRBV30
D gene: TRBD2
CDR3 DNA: TGTGCCTGGAGCTCGGGGGGGCAGGAGACCCAGTACTTC
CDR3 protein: CAWSSGGQETQYF

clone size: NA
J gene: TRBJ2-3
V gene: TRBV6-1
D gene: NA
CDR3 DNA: TGTGCCAGCAGTGATAGGGGGAGCACAGATACGCAGTATTTT
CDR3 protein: CASSDRGSTDTQYF

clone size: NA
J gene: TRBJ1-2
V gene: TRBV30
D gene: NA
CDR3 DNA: TGTGCCTGGAGTGTACAAGCAGGGCACGGCTACCCCTTC
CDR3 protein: CAWSVQAGHGYPF

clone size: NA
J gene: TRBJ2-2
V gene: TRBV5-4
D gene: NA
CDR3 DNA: TGTGCCAGCAGCTCGGGGAGACCCACCGGGGAGCTGTTTTTT
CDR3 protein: CASSSGRPTGELFF

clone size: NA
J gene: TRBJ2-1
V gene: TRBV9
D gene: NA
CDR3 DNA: TGTGCCAGCAGCGTAGAAGGTACAGACAATGAGCAGTTCTTC
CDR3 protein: CASSVEGTDNEQFF

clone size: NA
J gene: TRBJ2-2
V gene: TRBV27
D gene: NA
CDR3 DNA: TGTGCCAGCAGTCTCCTGGAGGCCGGGGAGCTGTTTTTT
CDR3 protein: CASSLLEAGELFF

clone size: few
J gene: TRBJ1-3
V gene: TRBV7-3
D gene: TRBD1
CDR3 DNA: TGTGCCAGGGGACAGGGGGGAAACACCATATATTTT
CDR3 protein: CARGQGGNTIYF

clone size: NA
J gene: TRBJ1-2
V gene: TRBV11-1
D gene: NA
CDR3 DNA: TGTGCCAGCAGCTTAGACACCGACTATGGCTACACCTTC
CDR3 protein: CASSLDTDYGYTF